What follows is one T cell receptor beta chain and its context. These data originate in a study of cytomegalovirus exposure and HLA in healthy donors. PCR involved 60 Vbeta and 13 Jbeta primers. Libraries were prepared by immunoSEQ multiplex PCR; TCRdb keeps only in-frame clonotypes and omits some of them. Of approximately 160,000 clones in the sample, 82% were seen once. The CDR3 runs 20 residues. The trim removed 4 bases at V and 3 bases at J, leaving 20 bases unmatched. Germline CDR1 SGHNT, CDR2 YENEEA. The clonotype comes from a girl aged 10-17 years in good health and CMV-seropositive. The source material was PBMCs. The chain uses TRBV11-3 and TRBJ2-4, with 8 bases fitting TRBD1. The DNA of the CDR3 is TGTGCCAGCAGCTCGTCCCCTCTCGCCGCGACAGGGGTTGGCAAAAACATTCAGTACTTC. This gives the protein CASSSSPLAATGVGKNIQYF.